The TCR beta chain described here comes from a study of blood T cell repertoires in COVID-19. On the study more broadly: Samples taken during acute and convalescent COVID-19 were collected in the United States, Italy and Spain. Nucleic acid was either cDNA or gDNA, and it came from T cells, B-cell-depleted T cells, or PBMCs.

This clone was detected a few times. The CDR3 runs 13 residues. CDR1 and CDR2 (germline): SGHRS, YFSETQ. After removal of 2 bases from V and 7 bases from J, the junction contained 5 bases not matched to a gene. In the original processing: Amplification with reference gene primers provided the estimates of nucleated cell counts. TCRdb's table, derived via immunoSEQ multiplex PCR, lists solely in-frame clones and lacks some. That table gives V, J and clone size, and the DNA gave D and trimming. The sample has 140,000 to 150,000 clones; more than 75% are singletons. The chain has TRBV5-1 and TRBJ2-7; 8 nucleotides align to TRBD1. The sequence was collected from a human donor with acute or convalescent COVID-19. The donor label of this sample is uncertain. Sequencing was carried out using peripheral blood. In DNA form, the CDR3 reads TGCGCCAGCAGCTTCCGGACAGGGTGGGAGCAGTACTTC. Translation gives CASSFRTGWEQYF.